Sequencing of this T cell receptor (beta chain) was carried out in a study of cytomegalovirus exposure and HLA in healthy donors. J lost 1 base, V lost 0 bases, and 11 bases had no gene match. The CDR3 is made up of 18 amino acids. The germline gives CDR1 KGHSH, CDR2 LQKENI. Regarding this clone: Its matching antigen is unknown.

The study ran its PCR with 60 Vbeta and 13 Jbeta primers. The protocol was immunoSEQ multiplex PCR, while the TCRdb copy is restricted to in-frame clones and leaves out a portion. The data contain about 150,000 clones, approximately 71% of them singletons. General study findings and limits: It was shown in a later analysis that HLA-associated TCR beta chains were more clonally expanded than other, equally common chains. The study carried out a later analysis of TCR beta sequences. It associated some 15,000 of them with specific HLA alleles at a false discovery rate of 0.05. Evidence from a later analysis indicated that most CMV-associated TCR beta chains looked HLA-restricted. Sequencing likely generated an artifact that appeared as a cluster of highly shared sequence variants.

The chain recombines TRBV18 with TRBJ2-5; 7 bases match TRBD1. The sample taken for sequencing was PBMCs. The clonotype was recovered from a man younger than 40 in good health and CMV-seropositive. CDR3 sequence: CASSPPKGTVHPQETQYF. The CDR3 bases are TGTGCCAGCTCACCACCGAAGGGGACAGTCCATCCCCAAGAGACCCAGTACTTC.